The TCR beta chain under discussion was sequenced for a study of T cell responses to AZD1222 COVID-19 vaccine. Study findings and constraints: Baseline seropositivity characterized only a handful of AZD1222 recipients. In all cases, repertoires were sampled only after the peak T cell response.

Profiling relied on immunoSEQ multiplex PCR, and the TCRdb table lists in-frame clones only, not all of them. The sample includes about 100,000 clones, around 87% of them seen just once. This CDR3 has 13 amino acids. The V end lost 6 bases, the J end lost 8 bases, and 13 bases lay between the germline ends. Germline assignment: CDR1 SGHDN and CDR2 FVKESK. With respect to this clone: What it binds is not known.

The chain has TRBV14 and TRBJ1-4, with D possibly matching TRBD1 (5 bases). The input for sequencing was peripheral blood, taken 28 days after the second AZD1222 dose. The sequence was collected from an adult who received the AZD1222 COVID-19 vaccine. Here the CDR3 reads CASRRGGDEKLFF. The CDR3 nucleotides are TGTGCCAGCAGGCGGGGGGGAGACGAAAAACTGTTTTTT.